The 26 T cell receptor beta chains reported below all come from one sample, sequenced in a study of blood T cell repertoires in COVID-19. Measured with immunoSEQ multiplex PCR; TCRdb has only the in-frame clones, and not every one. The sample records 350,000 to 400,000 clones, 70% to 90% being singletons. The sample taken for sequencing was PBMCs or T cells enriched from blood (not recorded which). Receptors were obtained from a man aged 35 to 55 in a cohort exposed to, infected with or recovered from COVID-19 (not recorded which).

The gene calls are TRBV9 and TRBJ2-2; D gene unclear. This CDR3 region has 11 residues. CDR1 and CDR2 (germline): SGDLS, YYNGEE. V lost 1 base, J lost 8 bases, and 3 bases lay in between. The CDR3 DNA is TGTGCCAGCAGCGTATCTGGGGAGCTGTTTTTT. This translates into CASSVSGELFF.

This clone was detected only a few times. CDR3 in amino acids: CASRLSGSPTYEQYF. The DNA of the CDR3 is TGCGCCAGCAGACTAAGCGGGAGTCCTACCTACGAGCAGTACTTC. J is TRBJ2-7 and V is TRBV10-2; 8 bases are a match to TRBD2. V was clipped by 6 bases and J by 2 bases; unmatched bases: 9. Germline-derived CDR1 and CDR2 are WSHSY and SAAADI. The CDR3 consists of 15 residues.

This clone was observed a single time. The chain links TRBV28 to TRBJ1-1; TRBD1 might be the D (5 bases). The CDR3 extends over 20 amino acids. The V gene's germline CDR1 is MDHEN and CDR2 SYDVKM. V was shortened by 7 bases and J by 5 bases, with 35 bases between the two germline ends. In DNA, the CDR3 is TGTGCCAGCACCTTCTCACGAAGTTTCGGGTCCAGGGCCTCGAGGACTGAAGCTTTCTTT. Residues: CASTFSRSFGSRASRTEAFF.

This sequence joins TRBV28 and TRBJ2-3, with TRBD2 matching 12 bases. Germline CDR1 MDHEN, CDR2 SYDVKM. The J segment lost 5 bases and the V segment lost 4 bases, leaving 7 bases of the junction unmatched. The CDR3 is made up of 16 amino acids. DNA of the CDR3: TGTGCCAGCAGTTCGTCGACTAGCGGGAGAATAGATACGCAGTATTTT. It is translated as CASSSSTSGRIDTQYF.

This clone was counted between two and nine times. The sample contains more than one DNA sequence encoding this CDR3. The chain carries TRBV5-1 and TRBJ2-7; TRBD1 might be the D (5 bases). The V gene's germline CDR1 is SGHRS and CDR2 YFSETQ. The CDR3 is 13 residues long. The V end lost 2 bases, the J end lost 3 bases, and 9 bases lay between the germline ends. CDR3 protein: CASSLTGDYEQYF. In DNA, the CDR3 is TGCGCCAGCAGCTTAACAGGCGACTACGAGCAGTACTTC.

In nucleotides, the CDR3 is TGTGCCAGCAGCCCATCCGGGTCTGGCACCTACGAGCAGTACTTC. Its translation: CASSPSGSGTYEQYF. The rearrangement links TRBV7-8 to TRBJ2-7; no clear D. V shed 5 bases and J shed 2 bases, with 16 bases lying between them. This CDR3 comprises 15 residues. Germline V gene data show CDR1 as SGHVS and CDR2 as FQNEAQ.

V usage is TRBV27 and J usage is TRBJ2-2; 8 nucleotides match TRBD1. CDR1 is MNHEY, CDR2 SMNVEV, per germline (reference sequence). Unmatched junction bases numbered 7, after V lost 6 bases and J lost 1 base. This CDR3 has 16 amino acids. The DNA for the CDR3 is TGTGCCAGCAGGAAAAAGGGACAGGTGAACACCGGGGAGCTGTTTTTT. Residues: CASRKKGQVNTGELFF.

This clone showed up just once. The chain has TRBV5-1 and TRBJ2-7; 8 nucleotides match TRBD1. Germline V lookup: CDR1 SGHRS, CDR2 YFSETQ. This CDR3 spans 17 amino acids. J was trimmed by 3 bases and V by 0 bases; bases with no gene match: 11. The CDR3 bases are TGCGCCAGCAGCTTGGGGGCCCCGGGACAGGCCAACTACGAGCAGTACTTC. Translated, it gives CASSLGAPGQANYEQYF. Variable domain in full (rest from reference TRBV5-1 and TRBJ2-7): KAGVTQTPRYLIKTRGQQVTLSCSPISGHRSVSWYQQTPGQGLQFLFEYFSETQRNKGNFPGRFSGRQFSNSRSEMNVSTLELGDSALYLCASSLGAPGQANYEQYFGPGTRLTVT.

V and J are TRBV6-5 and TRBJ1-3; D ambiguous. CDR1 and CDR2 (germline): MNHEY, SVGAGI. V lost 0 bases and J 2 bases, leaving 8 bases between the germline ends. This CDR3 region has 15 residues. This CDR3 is CASSYSSGTGNTIYF. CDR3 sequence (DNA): TGTGCCAGCAGTTACTCGAGCGGTACTGGAAACACCATATATTTT.

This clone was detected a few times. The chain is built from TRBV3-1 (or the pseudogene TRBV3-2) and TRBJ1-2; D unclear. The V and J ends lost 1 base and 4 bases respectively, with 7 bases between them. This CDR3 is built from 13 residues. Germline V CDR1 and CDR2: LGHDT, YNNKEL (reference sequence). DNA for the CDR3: TGTGCCAGCAGCCAAGGCGGAATCTATGGCTACACCTTC. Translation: CASSQGGIYGYTF.

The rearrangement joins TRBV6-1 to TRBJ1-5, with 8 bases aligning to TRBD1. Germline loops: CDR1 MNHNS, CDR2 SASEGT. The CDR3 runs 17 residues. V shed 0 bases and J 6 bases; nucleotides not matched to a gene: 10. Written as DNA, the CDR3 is TGTGCCAGCAGTGAAGCCCCGGCAGGGGGCGCGGGTCAGCCCCAGCATTTT. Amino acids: CASSEAPAGGAGQPQHF.

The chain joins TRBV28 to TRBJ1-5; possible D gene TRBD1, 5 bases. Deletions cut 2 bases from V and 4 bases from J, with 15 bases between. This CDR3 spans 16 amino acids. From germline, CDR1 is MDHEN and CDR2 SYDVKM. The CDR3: CASSLGMSGENQPQHF. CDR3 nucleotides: TGTGCCAGCAGTTTAGGTATGTCGGGGGAGAATCAGCCCCAGCATTTT. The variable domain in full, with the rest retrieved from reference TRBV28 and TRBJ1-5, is DVKVTQSSRYLVKRTGEKVFLECVQDMDHENMFWYRQDPGLGLRLIYFSYDVKMKEKGDIPEGYSVSREKKERFSLILESASTNQTSMYLCASSLGMSGENQPQHFGDGTRLSIL.

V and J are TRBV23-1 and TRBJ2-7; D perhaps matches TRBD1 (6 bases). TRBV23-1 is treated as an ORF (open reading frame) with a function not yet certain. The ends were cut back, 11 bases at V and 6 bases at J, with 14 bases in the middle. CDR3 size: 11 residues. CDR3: CARFRGFEQYF. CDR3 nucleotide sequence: TGCGCCCGCTTCAGGGGTTTCGAGCAGTACTTC.

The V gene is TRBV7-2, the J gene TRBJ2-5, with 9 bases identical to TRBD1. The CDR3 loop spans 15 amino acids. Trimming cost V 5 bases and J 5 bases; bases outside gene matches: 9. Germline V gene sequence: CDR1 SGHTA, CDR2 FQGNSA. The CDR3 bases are TGTGCCAGCAGCCTCTCCGGGACAGGGCGGGAGACCCAGTACTTC. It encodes CASSLSGTGRETQYF. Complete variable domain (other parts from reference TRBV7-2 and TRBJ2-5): GAGVSQSPSNKVTEKGKDVELRCDPISGHTALYWYRQSLGQGLEFLIYFQGNSAPDKSGLPSDRFSAERTGGSVSTLTIQRTQQEDSAVYLCASSLSGTGRETQYFGPGTRLLVL.

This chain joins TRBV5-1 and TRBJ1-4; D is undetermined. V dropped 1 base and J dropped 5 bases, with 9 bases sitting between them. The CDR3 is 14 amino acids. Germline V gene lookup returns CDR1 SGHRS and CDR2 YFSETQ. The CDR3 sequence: CASSLLSTNEKLFF. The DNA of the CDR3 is TGCGCCAGCAGCTTGTTATCGACAAATGAAAAACTGTTTTTT.

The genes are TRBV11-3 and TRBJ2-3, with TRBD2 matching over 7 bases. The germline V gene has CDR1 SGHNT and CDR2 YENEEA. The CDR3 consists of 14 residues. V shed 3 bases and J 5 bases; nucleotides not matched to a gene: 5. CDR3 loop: CASSLGRAGDTQYF. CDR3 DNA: TGTGCCAGCAGCTTGGGGAGGGCGGGAGATACGCAGTATTTT.

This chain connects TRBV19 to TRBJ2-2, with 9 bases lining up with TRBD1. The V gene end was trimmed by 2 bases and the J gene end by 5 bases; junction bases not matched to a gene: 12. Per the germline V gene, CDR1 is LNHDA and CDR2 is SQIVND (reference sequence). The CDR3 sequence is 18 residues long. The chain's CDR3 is CASSIWGMGTGRTGELFF. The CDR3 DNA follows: TGTGCCAGTAGTATATGGGGAATGGGGACAGGGCGAACCGGGGAGCTGTTTTTT.

The CDR3 protein is CASRSTGGEETQYF. As DNA, the CDR3 is TGTGCCAGCAGGTCTACAGGGGGCGAAGAGACCCAGTACTTC. The chain combines TRBV5-4 with TRBJ2-5; TRBD1 aligns across 9 bases. V was clipped by 5 bases and J by 3 bases; unmatched bases: 5. The CDR3 loop spans 14 amino acids. Germline V gives CDR1 SGHNT, CDR2 YYREEE (reference sequence).

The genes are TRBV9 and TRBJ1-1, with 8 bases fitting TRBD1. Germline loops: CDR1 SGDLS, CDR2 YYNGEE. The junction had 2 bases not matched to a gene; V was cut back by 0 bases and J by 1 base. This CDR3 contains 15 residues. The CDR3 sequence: CASSVVGTGNTEAFF. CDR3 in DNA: TGTGCCAGCAGCGTAGTGGGGACAGGGAACACTGAAGCTTTCTTT.

The CDR3 loop reads CSAQGQFGYTF. The CDR3, as DNA: TGCAGTGCACAGGGACAGTTCGGCTACACCTTC. The chain couples TRBV20-1 to TRBJ1-2, with 7 bases lining up with TRBD1. The CDR3 sequence is 11 residues long. V was pared by 6 bases and J by 8 bases, with 6 bases of the junction left unmatched. Germline assignment: CDR1 DFQATT and CDR2 SNEGSKA (reference sequence).

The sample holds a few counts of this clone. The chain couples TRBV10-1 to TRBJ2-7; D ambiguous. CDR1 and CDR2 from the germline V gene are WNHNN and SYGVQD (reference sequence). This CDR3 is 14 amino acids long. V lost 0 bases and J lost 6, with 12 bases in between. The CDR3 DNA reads TGCGCCAGCAGTGAGTCGTTTGGGCAGCCCGAGCAGTACTTC. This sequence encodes CASSESFGQPEQYF.

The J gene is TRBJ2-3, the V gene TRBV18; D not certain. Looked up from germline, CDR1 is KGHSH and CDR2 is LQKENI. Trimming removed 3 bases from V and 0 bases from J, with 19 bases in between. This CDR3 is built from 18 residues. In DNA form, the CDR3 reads TGTGCCAGCTCACCCACTCTCCTATTATCTTCTAGCACAGATACGCAGTATTTT. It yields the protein CASSPTLLLSSSTDTQYF.

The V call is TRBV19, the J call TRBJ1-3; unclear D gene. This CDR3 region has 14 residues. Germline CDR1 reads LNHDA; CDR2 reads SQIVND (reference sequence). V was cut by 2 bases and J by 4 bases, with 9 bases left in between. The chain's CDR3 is CASSITGSGNTIYF. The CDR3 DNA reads TGTGCCAGTAGTATAACCGGGTCCGGAAACACCATATATTTT.

CDR3 nucleotide sequence: TGTGCCAGCAGTTTCCAAGGACTAGCGCTCACCGGGGAGCTGTTTTTT. Amino acid sequence: CASSFQGLALTGELFF. This chain joins TRBV28 and TRBJ2-2; 9 bases align to TRBD2. This CDR3 contains 16 residues. Trimming took 3 bases from V and 4 from J; bases not matched to a gene: 6. CDR1 MDHEN and CDR2 SYDVKM come from the germline V gene.

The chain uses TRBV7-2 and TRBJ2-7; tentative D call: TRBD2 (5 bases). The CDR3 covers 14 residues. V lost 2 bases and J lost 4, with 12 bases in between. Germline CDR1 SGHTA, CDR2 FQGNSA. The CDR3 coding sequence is TGTGCCAGCAGCTTACACTGGCGGGCATACGAGCAGTACTTC. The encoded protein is CASSLHWRAYEQYF.

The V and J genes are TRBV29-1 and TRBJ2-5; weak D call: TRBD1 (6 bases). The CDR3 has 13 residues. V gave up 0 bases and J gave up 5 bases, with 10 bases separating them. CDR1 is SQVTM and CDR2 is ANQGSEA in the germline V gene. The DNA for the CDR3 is TGCAGCGTTGAAGATCCGAGGGGGGAGACCCAGTACTTC. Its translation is CSVEDPRGETQYF.